One and the same sample provided the 5 T cell receptor beta chains below, sequenced in a study of OX40 agonist ivuxolimab in advanced cancers. Sequencing was performed with immunoSEQ multiplex PCR; in TCRdb, only in-frame clones are kept and a portion is missing. The repertoire consists of about 79,000 clones, with roughly 91% occurring once and the leading ten covering 0.33%. The starting material was CD4+ or CD8+ T cells sorted from blood, obtained in a trial of the OX40 agonist ivuxolimab. The receptors here all came from an adult with an advanced solid tumor such as melanoma, head and neck, liver or kidney cancer.

V and J are TRBV7-9 and TRBJ1-2; possible D gene TRBD1, 5 bases. V was clipped by 5 bases and J by 5 bases, with 15 bases between them. The CDR3 has 14 residues. CDR1 SEHNR and CDR2 FQNEAQ come from the germline V gene (reference sequence). The CDR3 protein is CASSGEEQGYGYTF. CDR3 in DNA: TGTGCCAGCAGCGGAGAAGAGCAGGGTTATGGCTACACCTTC. Looking up the rest from reference TRBV7-9 and TRBJ1-2 gives the full variable domain: DTGVSQNPRHKITKRGQNVTFRCDPISEHNRLYWYRQTLGQGPEFLTYFQNEAQLEKSRLLSDRFSAERPKGSFSTLEIQRTEQGDSAMYLCASSGEEQGYGYTFGSGTRLTVV.

V gene TRBV28 combines with J gene TRBJ1-3; D is uncertain. CDR3 size: 13 residues. The germline V gene encodes CDR1 MDHEN and CDR2 SYDVKM. Trimming shortened V by 9 bases and J by 0 bases, and 9 bases separated the two germline ends. The CDR3 DNA reads TGTGCCAGTCGTGGTTACTCTGGAAACACCATATATTTT. Residues: CASRGYSGNTIYF.

The rearrangement uses TRBV11-1 and TRBJ1-4; D uncertain. The CDR3 covers 13 residues. The germline CDR1 and CDR2 sequences are SGHAT and FQDESV (reference sequence). Between the trimmed V and J ends, which lost 7 bases and 0 bases, there was a span of 6 bases. DNA for the CDR3: TGTGCCAGCACCCGTGCAACTAATGAAAAACTGTTTTTT. It encodes CASTRATNEKLFF. The full variable domain, with the rest looked up from reference TRBV11-1 and TRBJ1-4, is EAEVAQSPRYKITEKSQAVAFWCDPISGHATLYWYRQILGQGPELLVQFQDESVVDDSQLPKDRFSAERLKGVDSTLKIQPAELGDSAMYLCASTRATNEKLFFGSGTQLSVL.

The gene calls are TRBV19 and TRBJ1-4; possible D gene TRBD1, 5 bases. V was shortened by 8 bases and J by 4 bases, with 17 bases between the two germline ends. The CDR3 totals 15 residues. Per the germline V gene, CDR1 is LNHDA and CDR2 is SQIVND (reference sequence). The CDR3 here is CASRAPGVNNEKLFF. The CDR3 nucleotides are TGTGCCAGTCGGGCCCCGGGGGTGAATAATGAAAAACTGTTTTTT.

This chain connects TRBV6-6 to TRBJ1-2; TRBD1 matches 7 bases. V shed 0 bases, J shed 0 bases, and the junction held 4 bases outside the gene matches. The CDR3 consists of 16 residues. Germline assignment: CDR1 MNHNY and CDR2 SVGAGI (reference sequence). In DNA, the CDR3 is TGTGCCAGCAGTTACTCGGCAGGGGGGGCTAACTATGGCTACACCTTC. It yields the protein CASSYSAGGANYGYTF.